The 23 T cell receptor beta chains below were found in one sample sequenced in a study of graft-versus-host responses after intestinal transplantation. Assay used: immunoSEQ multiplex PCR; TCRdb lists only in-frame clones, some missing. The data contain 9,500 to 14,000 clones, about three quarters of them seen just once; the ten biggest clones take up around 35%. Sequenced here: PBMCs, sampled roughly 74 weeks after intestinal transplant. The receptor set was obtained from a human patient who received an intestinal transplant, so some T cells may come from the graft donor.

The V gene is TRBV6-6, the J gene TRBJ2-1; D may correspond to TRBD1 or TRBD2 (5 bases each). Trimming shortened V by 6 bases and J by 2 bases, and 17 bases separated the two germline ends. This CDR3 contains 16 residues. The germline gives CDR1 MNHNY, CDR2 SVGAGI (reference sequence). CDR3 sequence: CASRAHGDGPYNEQFF. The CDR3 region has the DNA TGTGCCAGCAGGGCACATGGGGACGGTCCCTACAATGAGCAGTTCTTC.

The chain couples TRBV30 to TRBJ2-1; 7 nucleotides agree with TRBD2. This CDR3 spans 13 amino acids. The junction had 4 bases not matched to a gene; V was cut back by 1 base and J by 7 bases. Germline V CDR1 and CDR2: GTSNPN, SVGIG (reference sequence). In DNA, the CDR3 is TGTGCCTGGAGTGATAGGGGAGGGAATGAGCAGTTCTTC. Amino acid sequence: CAWSDRGGNEQFF. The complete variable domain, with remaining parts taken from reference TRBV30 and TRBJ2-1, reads SQTIHQWPATLVQPVGSPLSLECTVEGTSNPNLYWYRQAAGRGLQLLFYSVGIGQISSEVPQNLSASRPQDRQFILSSKKLLLSDSGFYLCAWSDRGGNEQFFGPGTRLTVL.

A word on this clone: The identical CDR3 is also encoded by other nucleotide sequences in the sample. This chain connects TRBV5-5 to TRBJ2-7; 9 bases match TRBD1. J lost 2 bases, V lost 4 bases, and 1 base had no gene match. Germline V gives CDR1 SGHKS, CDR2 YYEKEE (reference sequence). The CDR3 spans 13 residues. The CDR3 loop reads CASSRQGAYEQYF. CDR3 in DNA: TGTGCCAGCAGCCGACAGGGGGCCTACGAGCAGTACTTC.

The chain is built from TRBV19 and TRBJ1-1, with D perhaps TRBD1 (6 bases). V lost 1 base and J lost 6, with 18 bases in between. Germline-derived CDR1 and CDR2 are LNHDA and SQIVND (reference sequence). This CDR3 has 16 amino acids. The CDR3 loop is CASSIGPRGGQPEAFF. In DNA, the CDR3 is TGTGCCAGTAGTATAGGTCCGAGGGGGGGACAACCTGAAGCTTTCTTT.

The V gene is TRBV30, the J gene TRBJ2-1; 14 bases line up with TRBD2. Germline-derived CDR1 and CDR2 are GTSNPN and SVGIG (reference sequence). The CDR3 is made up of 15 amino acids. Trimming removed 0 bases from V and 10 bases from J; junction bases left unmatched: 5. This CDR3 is CAWSVLGLAGEEQFF. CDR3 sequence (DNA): TGTGCCTGGAGTGTCTTGGGACTAGCGGGAGAGGAGCAGTTCTTC.

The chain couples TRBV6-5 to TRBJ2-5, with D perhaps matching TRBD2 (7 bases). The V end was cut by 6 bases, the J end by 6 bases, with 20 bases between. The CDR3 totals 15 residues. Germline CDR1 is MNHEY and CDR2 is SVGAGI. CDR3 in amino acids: CASSQGWKRDKTQYF. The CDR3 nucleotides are TGTGCCAGCAGCCAGGGGTGGAAGCGGGACAAGACCCAGTACTTC.

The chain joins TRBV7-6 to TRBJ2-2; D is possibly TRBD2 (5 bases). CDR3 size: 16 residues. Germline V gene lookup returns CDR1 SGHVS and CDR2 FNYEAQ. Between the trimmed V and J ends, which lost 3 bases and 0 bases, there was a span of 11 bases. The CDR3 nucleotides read TGTGCCAGCAGCTTGGTCCTAGCAGCGAACACCGGGGAGCTGTTTTTT. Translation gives CASSLVLAANTGELFF. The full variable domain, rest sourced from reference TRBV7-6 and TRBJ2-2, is GAGVSQSPRYKVTKRGQDVALRCDPISGHVSLYWYRQALGQGPEFLTYFNYEAQQDKSGLPNDRFSAERPEGSISTLTIQRTEQRDSAMYRCASSLVLAANTGELFFGEGSRLTVL.

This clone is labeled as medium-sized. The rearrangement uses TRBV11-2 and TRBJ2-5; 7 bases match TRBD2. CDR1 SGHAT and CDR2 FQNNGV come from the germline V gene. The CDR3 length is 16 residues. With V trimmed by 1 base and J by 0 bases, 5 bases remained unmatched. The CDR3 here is CASSLGAGVHQETQYF. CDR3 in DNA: TGTGCCAGCAGCTTAGGGGCGGGAGTACACCAAGAGACCCAGTACTTC.

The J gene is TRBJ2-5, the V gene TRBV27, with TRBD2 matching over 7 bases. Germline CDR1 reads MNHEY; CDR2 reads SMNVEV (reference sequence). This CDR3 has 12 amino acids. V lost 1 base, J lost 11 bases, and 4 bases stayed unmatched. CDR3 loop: CASSLLGREQYF. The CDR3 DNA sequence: TGTGCCAGCAGTTTATTGGGGAGGGAGCAGTACTTC.

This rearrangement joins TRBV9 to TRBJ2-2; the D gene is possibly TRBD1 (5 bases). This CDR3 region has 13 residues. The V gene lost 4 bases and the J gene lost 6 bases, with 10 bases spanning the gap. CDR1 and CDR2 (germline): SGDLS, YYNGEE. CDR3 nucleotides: TGTGCCAGCAGCCCAGCAGGGCCCGGGGAGCTGTTTTTT. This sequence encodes CASSPAGPGELFF.

The CDR3: CASSSRDNPRKGYTF. The CDR3 DNA sequence: TGTGCCAGCAGCTCCCGGGACAACCCTAGGAAGGGCTACACCTTC. This chain uses TRBV4-2 with TRBJ1-2; maybe TRBD1 (6 bases). V lost 5 bases and J 8 bases, leaving 21 bases between the germline ends. The germline gives CDR1 LGHNA, CDR2 YNFKEQ. The length of the CDR3 is 15 residues.

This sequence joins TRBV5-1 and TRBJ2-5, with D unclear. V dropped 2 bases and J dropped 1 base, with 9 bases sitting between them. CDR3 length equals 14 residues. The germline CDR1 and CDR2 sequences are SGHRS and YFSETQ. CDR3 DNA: TGCGCCAGCAGCTTCCGACTGGGCCAAGAGACCCAGTACTTC. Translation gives CASSFRLGQETQYF.

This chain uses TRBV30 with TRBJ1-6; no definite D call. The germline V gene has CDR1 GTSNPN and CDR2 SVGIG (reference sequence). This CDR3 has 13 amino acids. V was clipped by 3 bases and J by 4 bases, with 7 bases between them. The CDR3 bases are TGTGCCTGGAGCCGTCGTTATAATTCACCCCTCCACTTT. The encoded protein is CAWSRRYNSPLHF.

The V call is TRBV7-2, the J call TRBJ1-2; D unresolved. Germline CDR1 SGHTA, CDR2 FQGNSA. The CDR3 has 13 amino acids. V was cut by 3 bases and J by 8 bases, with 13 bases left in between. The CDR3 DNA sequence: TGTGCCAGCAGCTTTTCGGGGTCATCCGGCTACACCTTC. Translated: CASSFSGSSGYTF.

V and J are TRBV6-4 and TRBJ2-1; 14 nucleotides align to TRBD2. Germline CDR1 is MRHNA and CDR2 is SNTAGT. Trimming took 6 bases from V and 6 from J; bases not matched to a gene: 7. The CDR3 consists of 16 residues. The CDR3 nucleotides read TGTGCCAGCAGCCCCACCGGGACTAGCGGGGGCAATGAGCAGTTCTTC. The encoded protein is CASSPTGTSGGNEQFF.

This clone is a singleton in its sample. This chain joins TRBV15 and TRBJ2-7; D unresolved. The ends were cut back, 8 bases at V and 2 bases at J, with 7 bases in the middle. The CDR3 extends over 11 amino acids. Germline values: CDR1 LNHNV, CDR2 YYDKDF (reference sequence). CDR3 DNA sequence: TGTGCCACCGCTTCGGCCTACGAGCAGTACTTC. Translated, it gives CATASAYEQYF.

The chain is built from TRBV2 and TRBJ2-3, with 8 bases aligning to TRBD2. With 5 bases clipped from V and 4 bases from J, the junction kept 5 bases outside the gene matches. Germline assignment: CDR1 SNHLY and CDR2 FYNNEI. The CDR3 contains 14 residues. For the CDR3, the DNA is TGTGCCAGCAGTTCGGGAGGGGGGGCAGATACGCAGTATTTT. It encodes CASSSGGGADTQYF.

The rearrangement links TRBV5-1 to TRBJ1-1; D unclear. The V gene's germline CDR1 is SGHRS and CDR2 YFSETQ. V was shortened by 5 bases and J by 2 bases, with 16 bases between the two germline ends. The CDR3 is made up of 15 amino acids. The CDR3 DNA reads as TGCGCCAGCAGAACTCAAGGAGTCTCAAACACTGAAGCTTTCTTT. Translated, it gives CASRTQGVSNTEAFF. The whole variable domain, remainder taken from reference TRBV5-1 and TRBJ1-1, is KAGVTQTPRYLIKTRGQQVTLSCSPISGHRSVSWYQQTPGQGLQFLFEYFSETQRNKGNFPGRFSGRQFSNSRSEMNVSTLELGDSALYLCASRTQGVSNTEAFFGQGTRLTVV.

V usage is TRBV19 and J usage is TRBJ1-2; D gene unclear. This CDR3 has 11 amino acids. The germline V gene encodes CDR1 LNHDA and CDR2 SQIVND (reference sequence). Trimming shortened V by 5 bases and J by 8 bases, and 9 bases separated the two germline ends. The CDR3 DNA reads TGTGCCAGTAGTCCGGGATACGGCTACACCTTC. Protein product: CASSPGYGYTF.

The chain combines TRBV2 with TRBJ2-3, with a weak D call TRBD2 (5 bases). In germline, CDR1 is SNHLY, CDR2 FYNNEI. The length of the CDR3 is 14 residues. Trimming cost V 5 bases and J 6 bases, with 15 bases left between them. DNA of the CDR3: TGTGCCAGCAGTTCGCGGGCATTTTTGGATACGCAGTATTTT. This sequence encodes CASSSRAFLDTQYF.

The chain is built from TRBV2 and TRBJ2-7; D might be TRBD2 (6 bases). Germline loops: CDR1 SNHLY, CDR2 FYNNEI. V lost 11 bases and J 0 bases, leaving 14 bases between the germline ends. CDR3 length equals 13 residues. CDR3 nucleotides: TGTGCCGGCTCCCGGGACTTCTCCTACGAGCAGTACTTC. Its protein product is CAGSRDFSYEQYF.

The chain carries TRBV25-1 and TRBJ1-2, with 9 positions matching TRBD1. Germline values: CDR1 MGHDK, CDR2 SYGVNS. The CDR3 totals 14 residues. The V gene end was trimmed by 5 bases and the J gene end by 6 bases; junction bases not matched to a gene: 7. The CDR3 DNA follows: TGTGCCAGCAGTTACGGGACAGGGCTGGATGGCTACACCTTC. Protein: CASSYGTGLDGYTF.

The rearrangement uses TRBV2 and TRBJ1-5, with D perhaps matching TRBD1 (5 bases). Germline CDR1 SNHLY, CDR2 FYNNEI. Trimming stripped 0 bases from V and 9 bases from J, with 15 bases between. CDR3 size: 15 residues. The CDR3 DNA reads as TGTGCCAGCAGTGAAGCCGGCAGGGCGCAGGGGCCCCAGCATTTT. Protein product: CASSEAGRAQGPQHF. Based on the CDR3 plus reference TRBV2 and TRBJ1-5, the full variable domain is EPEVTQTPSHQVTQMGQEVILRCVPISNHLYFYWYRQILGQKVEFLVSFYNNEISEKSEIFDDQFSVERPDGSNFTLKIRSTKLEDSAMYFCASSEAGRAQGPQHFGDGTRLSIL.